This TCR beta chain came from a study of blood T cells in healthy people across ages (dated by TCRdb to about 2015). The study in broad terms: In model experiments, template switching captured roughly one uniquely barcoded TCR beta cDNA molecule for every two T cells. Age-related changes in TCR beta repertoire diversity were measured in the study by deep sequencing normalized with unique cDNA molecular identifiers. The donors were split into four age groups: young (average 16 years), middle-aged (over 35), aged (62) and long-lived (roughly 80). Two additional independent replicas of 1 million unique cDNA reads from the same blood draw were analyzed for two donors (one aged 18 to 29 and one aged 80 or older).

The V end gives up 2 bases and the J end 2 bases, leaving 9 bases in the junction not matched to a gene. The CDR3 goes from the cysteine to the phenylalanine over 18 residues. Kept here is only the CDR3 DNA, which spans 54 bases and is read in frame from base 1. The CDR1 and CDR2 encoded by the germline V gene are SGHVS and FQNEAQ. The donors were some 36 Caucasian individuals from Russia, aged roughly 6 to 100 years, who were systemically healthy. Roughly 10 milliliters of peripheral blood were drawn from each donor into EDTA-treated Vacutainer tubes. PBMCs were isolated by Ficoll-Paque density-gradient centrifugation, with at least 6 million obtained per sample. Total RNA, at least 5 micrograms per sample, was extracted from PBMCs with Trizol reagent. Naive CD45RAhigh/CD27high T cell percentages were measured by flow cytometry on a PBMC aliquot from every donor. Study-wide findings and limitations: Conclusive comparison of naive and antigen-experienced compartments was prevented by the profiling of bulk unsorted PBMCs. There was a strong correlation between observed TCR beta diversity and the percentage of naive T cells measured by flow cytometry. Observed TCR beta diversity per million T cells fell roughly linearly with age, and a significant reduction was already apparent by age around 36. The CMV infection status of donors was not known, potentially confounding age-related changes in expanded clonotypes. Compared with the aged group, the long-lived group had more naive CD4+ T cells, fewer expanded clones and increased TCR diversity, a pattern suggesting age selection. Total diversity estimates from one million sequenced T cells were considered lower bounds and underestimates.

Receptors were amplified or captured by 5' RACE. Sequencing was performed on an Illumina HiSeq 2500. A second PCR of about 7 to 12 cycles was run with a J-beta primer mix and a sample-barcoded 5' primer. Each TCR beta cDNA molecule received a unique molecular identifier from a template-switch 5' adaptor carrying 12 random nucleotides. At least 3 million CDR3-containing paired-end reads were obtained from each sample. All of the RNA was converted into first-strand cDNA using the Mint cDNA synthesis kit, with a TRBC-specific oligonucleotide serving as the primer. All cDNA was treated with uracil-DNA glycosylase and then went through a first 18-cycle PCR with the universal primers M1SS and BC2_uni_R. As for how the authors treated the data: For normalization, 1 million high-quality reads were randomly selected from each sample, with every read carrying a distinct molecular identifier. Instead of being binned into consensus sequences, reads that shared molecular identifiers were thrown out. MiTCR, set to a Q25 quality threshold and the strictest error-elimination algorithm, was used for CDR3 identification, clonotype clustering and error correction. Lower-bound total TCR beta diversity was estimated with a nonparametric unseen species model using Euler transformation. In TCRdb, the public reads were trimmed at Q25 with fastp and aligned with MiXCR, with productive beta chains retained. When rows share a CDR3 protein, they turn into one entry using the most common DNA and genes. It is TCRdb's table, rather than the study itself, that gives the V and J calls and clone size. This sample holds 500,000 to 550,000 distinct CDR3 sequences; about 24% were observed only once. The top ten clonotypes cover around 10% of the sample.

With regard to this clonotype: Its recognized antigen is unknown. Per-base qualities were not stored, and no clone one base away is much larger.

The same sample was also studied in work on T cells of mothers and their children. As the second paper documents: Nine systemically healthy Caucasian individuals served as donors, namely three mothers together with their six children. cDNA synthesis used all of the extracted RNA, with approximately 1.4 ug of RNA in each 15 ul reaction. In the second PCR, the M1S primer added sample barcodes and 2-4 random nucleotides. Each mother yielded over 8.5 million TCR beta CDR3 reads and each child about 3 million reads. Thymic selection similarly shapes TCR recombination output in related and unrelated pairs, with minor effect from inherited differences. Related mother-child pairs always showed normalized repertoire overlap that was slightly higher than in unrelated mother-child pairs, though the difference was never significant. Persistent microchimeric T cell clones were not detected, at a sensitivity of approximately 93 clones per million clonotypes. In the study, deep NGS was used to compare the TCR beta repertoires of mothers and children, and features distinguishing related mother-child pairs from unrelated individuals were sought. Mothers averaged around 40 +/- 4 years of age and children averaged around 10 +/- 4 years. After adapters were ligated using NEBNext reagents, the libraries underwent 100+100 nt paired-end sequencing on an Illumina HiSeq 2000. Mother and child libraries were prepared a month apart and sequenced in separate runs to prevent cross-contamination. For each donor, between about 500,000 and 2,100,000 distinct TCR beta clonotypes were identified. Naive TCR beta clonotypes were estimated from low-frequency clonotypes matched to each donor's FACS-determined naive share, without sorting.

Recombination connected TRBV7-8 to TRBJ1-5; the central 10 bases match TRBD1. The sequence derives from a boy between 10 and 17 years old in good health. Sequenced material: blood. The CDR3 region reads CASSLLTGGDRGNQPQHF. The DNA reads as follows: TGTGCCAGCAGCTTACTGACAGGGGGCGACAGGGGCAATCAGCCCCAGCATTTT. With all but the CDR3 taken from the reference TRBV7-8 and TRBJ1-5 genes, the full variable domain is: GAGVSQSPRYKVAKRGQDVALRCDPISGHVSLFWYQQALGQGPEFLTYFQNEAQLDKSGLPSDRFFAERPEGSVSTLKIQRTQQEDSAVYLCASSLLTGGDRGNQPQHFGDGTRLSIL.